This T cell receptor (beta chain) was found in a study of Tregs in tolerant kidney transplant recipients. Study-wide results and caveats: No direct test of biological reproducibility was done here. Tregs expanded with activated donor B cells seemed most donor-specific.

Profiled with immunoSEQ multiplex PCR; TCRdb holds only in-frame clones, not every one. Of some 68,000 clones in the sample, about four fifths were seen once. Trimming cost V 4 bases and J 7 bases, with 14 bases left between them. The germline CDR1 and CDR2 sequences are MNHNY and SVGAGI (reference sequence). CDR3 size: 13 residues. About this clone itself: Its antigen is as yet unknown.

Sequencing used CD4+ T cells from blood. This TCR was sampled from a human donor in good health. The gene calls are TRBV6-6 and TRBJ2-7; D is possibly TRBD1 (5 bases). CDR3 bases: TGTGCCAGCAGTTCGGACACCCGGCGGGAGCAGTACTTC. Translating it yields CASSSDTRREQYF.